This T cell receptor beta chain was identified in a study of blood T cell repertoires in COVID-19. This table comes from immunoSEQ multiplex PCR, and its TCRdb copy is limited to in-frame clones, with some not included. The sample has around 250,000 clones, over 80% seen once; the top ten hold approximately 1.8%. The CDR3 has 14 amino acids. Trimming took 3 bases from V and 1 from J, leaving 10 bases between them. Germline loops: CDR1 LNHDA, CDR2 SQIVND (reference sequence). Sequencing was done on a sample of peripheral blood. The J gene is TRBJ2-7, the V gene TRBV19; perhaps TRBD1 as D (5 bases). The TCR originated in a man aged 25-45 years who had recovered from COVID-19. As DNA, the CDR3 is TGTGCCAGTAGTATGGGGCAGGGATCCTACGAGCAGTACTTC. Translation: CASSMGQGSYEQYF. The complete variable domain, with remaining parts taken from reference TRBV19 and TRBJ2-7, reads DGGITQSPKYLFRKEGQNVTLSCEQNLNHDAMYWYRQDPGQGLRLIYYSQIVNDFQKGDIAEGYSVSREKKESFPLTVTSAQKNPTAFYLCASSMGQGSYEQYFGPGTRLTVT.